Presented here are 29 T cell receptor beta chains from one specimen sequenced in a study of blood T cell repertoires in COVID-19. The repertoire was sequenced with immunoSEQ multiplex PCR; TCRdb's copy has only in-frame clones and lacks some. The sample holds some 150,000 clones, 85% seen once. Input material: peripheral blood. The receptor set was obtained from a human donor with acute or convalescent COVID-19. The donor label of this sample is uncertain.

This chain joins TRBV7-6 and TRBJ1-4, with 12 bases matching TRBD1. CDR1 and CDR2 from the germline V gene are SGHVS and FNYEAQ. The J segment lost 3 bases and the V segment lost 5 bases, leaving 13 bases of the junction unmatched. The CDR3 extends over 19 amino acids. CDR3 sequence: CASSKLGTGGLLANEKLFF. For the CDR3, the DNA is TGTGCCAGCAGCAAATTAGGGACAGGGGGCCTATTGGCTAATGAAAAACTGTTTTTT. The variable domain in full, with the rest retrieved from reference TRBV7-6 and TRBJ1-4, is GAGVSQSPRYKVTKRGQDVALRCDPISGHVSLYWYRQALGQGPEFLTYFNYEAQQDKSGLPNDRFSAERPEGSISTLTIQRTEQRDSAMYRCASSKLGTGGLLANEKLFFGSGTQLSVL.

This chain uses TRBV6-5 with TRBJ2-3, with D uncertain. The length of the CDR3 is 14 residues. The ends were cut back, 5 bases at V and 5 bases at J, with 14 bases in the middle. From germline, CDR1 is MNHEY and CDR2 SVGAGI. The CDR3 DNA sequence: TGTGCCAGCAGTCCCGTTCAGATATTAGATACGCAGTATTTT. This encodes CASSPVQILDTQYF.

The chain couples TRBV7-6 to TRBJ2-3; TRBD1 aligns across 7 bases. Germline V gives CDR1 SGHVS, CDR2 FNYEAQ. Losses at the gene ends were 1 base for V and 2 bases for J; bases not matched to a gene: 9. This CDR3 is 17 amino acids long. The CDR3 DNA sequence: TGTGCCAGCAGCTTAGGAACCGGGACAGCCCCCACAGATACGCAGTATTTT. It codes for CASSLGTGTAPTDTQYF.

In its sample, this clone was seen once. The CDR3 loop is CSRWRENDYYEQYV. In DNA form, the CDR3 reads TGCAGCCGTTGGCGGGAGAACGACTACTACGAGCAGTACGTC. The gene calls are TRBV29-1 and TRBJ2-7, with TRBD2 identical over 7 bases. The CDR3 has 14 residues. Germline CDR1 SQVTM, CDR2 ANQGSEA. V trimming: 8 bases; J trimming: 3 bases; junction bases outside the gene matches: 13.

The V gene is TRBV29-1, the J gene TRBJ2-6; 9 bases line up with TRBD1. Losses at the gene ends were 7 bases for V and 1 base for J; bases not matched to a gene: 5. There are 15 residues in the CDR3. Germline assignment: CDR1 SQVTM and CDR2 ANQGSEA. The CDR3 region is CSAGTGRSGANVLTF. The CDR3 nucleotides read TGCAGCGCCGGGACAGGGCGTTCTGGGGCCAACGTCCTGACTTTC.

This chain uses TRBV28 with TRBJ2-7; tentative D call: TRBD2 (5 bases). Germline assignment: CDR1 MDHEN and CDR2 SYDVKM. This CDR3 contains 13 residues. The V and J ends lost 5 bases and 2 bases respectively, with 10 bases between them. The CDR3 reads CASSETGTYEQYF. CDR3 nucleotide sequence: TGTGCCAGCAGTGAAACGGGAACCTACGAGCAGTACTTC.

This chain's CDR3 is CASSFTGVGSPLHF. In nucleotides, the CDR3 is TGTGCCAGTAGTTTTACAGGGGTAGGTTCACCCCTCCACTTT. The genes are TRBV19 and TRBJ1-6; 7 nucleotides agree with TRBD1. The CDR3 covers 14 residues. Germline values: CDR1 LNHDA, CDR2 SQIVND (reference sequence). V was pared by 5 bases and J by 9 bases, with 7 bases of the junction left unmatched.

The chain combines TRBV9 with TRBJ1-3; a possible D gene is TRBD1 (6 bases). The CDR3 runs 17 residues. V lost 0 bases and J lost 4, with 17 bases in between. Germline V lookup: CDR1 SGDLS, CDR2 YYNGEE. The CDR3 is CASSVAPTGSVGNTIYF. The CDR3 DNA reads TGTGCCAGCAGCGTAGCCCCTACAGGGTCGGTCGGAAACACCATATATTTT.

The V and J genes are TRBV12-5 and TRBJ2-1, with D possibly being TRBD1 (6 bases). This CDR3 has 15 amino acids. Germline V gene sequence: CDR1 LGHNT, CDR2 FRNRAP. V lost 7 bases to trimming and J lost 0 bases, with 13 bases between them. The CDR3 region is CASASGTSSYNEQFF. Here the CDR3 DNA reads TGTGCTAGTGCGTCCGGGACAAGCTCCTACAATGAGCAGTTCTTC.

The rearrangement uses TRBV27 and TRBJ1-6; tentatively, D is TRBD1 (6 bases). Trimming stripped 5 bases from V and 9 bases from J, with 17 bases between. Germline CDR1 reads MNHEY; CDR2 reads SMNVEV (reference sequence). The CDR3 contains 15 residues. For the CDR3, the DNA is TGTGCCAGCAGTCTACAGGGAGGGCTCGGTTCACCCCTCCACTTT. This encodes CASSLQGGLGSPLHF.

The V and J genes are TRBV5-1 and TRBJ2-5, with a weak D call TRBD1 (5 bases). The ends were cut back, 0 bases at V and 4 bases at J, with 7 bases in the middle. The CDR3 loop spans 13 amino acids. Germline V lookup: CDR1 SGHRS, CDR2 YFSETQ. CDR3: CASSLAGPETQYF. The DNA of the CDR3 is TGCGCCAGCAGCTTGGCAGGGCCAGAGACCCAGTACTTC.

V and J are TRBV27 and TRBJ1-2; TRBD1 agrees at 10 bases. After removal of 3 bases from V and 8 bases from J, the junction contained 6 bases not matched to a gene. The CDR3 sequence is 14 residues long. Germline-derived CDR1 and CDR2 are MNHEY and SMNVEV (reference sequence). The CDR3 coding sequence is TGTGCCAGCAGTTTCTCTGGACAGGGGGGAGGCTACACCTTC. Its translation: CASSFSGQGGGYTF.

CDR3 residues: CASSLLQGSGANVLTF. The DNA for the CDR3 is TGTGCCAGCAGCTTGCTTCAGGGTTCTGGGGCCAACGTCCTGACTTTC. The chain couples TRBV5-6 to TRBJ2-6, with D possibly matching TRBD1 (5 bases). Between the trimmed V and J ends, which lost 1 base and 1 base, there was a span of 9 bases. Germline loops: CDR1 SGHDT, CDR2 YYEEEE. The CDR3 sequence is 16 residues long.

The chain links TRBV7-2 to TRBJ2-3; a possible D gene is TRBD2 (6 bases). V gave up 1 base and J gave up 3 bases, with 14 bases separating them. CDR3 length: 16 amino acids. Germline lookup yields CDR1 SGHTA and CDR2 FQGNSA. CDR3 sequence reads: CASSLVGGGATDTQYF. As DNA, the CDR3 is TGTGCCAGCAGCTTAGTGGGCGGAGGGGCTACAGATACGCAGTATTTT.

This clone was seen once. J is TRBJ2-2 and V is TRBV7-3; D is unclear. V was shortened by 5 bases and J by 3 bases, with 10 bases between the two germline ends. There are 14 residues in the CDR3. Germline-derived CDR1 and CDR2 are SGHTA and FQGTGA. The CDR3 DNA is TGTGCCAGCAGCCAGGCCGCTTACACCGGGGAGCTGTTTTTT. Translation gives CASSQAAYTGELFF.

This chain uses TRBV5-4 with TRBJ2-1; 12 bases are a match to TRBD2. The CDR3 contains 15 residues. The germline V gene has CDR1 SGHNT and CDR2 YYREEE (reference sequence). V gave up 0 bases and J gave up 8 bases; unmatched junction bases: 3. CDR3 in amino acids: CASSLDASGGDEQFF. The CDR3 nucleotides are TGTGCCAGCAGCTTGGATGCTAGCGGGGGGGATGAGCAGTTCTTC. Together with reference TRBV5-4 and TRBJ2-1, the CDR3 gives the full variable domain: ETGVTQSPTHLIKTRGQQVTLRCSSQSGHNTVSWYQQALGQGPQFIFQYYREEENGRGNFPPRFSGLQFPNYSSELNVNALELDDSALYLCASSLDASGGDEQFFGPGTRLTVL.

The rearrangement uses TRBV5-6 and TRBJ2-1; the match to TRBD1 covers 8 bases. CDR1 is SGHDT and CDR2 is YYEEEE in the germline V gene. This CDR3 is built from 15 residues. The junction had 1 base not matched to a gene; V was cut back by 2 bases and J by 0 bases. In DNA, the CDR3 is TGTGCCAGCAGCTTAGACAGGGGCTCCTACAATGAGCAGTTCTTC. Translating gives CASSLDRGSYNEQFF.

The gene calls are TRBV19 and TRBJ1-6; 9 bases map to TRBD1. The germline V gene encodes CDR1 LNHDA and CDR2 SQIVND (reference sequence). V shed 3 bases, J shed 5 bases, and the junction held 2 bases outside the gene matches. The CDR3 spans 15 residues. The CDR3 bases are TGTGCCAGTAGTATCCGGGACAGGGATAATTCACCCCTCCACTTT. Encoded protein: CASSIRDRDNSPLHF.

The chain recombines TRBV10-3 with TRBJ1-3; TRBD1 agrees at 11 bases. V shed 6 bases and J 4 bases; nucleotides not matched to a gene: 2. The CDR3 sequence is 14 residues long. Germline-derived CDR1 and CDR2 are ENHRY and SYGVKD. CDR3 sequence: CAIRGQGAGNTIYF. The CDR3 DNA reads TGTGCCATCAGAGGACAGGGGGCGGGAAACACCATATATTTT.

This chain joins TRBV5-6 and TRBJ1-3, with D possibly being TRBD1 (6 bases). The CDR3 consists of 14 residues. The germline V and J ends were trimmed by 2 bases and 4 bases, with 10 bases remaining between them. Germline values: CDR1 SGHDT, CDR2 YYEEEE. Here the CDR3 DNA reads TGTGCCAGCAGCTTTCACAGGGACGGAAACACCATATATTTT. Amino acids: CASSFHRDGNTIYF. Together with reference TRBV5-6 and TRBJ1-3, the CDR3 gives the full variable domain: DAGVTQSPTHLIKTRGQQVTLRCSPKSGHDTVSWYQQALGQGPQFIFQYYEEEERQRGNFPDRFSGHQFPNYSSELNVNALLLGDSALYLCASSFHRDGNTIYFGEGSWLTVV.

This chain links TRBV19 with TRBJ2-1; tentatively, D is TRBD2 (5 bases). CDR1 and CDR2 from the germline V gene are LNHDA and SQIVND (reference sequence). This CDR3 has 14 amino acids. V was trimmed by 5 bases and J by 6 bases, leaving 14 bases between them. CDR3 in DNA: TGTGCCAGTAGTCCCCGGGGTAGAGTCAATGAGCAGTTCTTC. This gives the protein CASSPRGRVNEQFF.

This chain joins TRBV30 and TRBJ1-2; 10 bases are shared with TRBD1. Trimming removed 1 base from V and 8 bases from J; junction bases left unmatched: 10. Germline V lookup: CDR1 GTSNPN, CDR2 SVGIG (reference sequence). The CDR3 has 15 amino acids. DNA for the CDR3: TGTGCCTGGAGTGCAGTCCGGGACAGGGGAGGCGGCTACACCTTC. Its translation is CAWSAVRDRGGGYTF.

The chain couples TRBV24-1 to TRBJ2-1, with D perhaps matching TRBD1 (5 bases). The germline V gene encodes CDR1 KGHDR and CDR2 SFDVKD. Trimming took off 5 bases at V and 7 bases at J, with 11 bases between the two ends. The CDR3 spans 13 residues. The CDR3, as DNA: TGTGCCACCAGTGTGCAAGGGGCAAATGAGCAGTTCTTC. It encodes CATSVQGANEQFF.

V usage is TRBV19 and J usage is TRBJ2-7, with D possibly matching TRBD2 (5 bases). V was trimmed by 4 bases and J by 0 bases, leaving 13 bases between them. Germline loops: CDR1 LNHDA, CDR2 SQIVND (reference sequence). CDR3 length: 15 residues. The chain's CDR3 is CASSTRERNSYEQYF. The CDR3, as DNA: TGTGCCAGTAGTACCCGGGAACGGAACTCCTACGAGCAGTACTTC.

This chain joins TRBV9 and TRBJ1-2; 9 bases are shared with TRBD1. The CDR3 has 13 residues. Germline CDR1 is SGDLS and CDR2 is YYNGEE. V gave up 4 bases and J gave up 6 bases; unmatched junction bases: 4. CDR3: CASSPGTGHGYTF. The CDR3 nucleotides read TGTGCCAGCAGCCCAGGGACAGGGCATGGCTACACCTTC.

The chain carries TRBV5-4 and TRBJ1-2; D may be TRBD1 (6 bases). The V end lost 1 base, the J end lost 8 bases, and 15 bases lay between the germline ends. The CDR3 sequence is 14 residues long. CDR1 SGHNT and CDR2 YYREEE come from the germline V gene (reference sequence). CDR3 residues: CASSLRRRGEGYTF. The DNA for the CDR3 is TGTGCCAGCAGCTTGAGGCGCAGGGGAGAGGGCTACACCTTC. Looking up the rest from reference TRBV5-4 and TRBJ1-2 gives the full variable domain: ETGVTQSPTHLIKTRGQQVTLRCSSQSGHNTVSWYQQALGQGPQFIFQYYREEENGRGNFPPRFSGLQFPNYSSELNVNALELDDSALYLCASSLRRRGEGYTFGSGTRLTVV.

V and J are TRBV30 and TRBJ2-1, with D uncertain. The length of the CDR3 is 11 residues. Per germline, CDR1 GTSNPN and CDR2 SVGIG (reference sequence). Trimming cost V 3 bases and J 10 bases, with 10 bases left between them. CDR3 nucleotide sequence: TGTGCCTGGAGATCCCTGCGCGAGCAGTTCTTC. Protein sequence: CAWRSLREQFF.

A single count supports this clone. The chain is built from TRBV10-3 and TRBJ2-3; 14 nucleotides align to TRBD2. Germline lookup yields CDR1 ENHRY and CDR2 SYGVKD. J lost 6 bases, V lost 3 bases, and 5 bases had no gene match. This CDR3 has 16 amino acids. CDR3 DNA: TGTGCCATCAGTGACCGGACTAGCGGGAGGTCTGATACGCAGTATTTT. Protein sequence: CAISDRTSGRSDTQYF.

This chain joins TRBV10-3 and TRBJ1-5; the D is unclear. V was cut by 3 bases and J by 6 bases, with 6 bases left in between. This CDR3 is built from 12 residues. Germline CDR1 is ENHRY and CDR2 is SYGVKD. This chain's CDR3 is CAISDSSQPQHF. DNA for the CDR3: TGTGCCATCAGTGATTCTAGTCAGCCCCAGCATTTT.